This T cell receptor (beta chain) was observed in a study of regulatory T cells in long-lasting Graves disease (dated by TCRdb to about 2021). In terms of the full investigation: Patients with newly diagnosed Graves' disease had been on antithyroid drugs for under 3 months. This study used TCR sequencing and RNA sequencing of peripheral blood to compare persistent Graves' disease patients against newly diagnosed Graves' disease patients. The study was conducted in China and was registered as a clinical trial. A total of about 33 samples underwent TCR sequencing, from about 13 patients with persistent Graves' disease and about 20 patients with newly diagnosed Graves' disease. Paper-wide results and their limitations: Patients with persistent disease shared more public clonotypes (about 3,000) than newly diagnosed patients did (around 930). Only peripheral blood was studied, because thyroid tissue, the primary lesion, was inaccessible. Persistent disease showed preferential use of TRBV28, TRBJ1-2 and TRBJ2-5, whereas newly diagnosed disease favored TRBV20-1 and TRBJ2-1. Lower TCR Shannon entropy and fewer highly expanded clones were observed in persistent Graves' disease patients than in newly diagnosed patients, which suggested clonal expansion. Sequencing and analysis were limited to the TCR beta chain. The authors acknowledged the small sample size as a limitation that may reduce accuracy.

Libraries were constructed by multiplex PCR. Sequencing took place on an Illumina HiSeq 4000. TCR beta libraries were built with iRepertoire HTBI primers and Arm-PCR amplification of CDR3 regions. PCR products were gel purified before sequencing. The authors processed their data as follows. A total of 62 TRBV and 14 TRBJ segments were identified across samples and were used for gene usage analysis of CDR3 amino acid clonotypes. COPE and FqMerger were used to merge filtered high-quality paired reads into contigs. BLAST was used to align contigs to the IMGT TRBV, TRBD and TRBJ reference genes, and CDR3 was defined following IMGT. Any clonotype with a frequency above 0.1% was classified as a highly expanded clone. Repertoire diversity was measured by Shannon entropy, and V-J evenness by the Gini coefficient. A clonotype found in more than one individual was treated as public. Through fastp at Q25 and MiXCR, TCRdb rebuilt clones from the public reads, retaining in-frame beta chains. When rows share a CDR3 protein, they turn into one entry using the most common DNA and genes. These V and J calls rely on TCRdb rather than the paper's analysis. The sample records 620,000 or so distinct CDR3 sequences, roughly 15% of which are singletons. The ten top clones hold 15% to 20% of the sample.

In the case of this clonotype: It has no known antigen specificity. No base quality values were provided; no much bigger clone lies one nucleotide off.

Sample time point, as interpreted from the label and publication: newly diagnosed GD, antithyroid drugs for less than 3 months. RNA was extracted from PBMCs in TRIzol for both TCR sequencing and RNA sequencing. The diagnosis of Graves' disease followed American Thyroid Association guidelines. The patients came from an endocrinology department in Xi'an, China. Each patient gave about 10 milliliters of peripheral blood, collected in an EDTA anticoagulant tube. Ficoll Paque Plus density gradient separation was used to isolate PBMCs, and no further T cell sorting was done. An Agilent 2100 Bioanalyzer and agarose gel were used to assess RNA quality, and a NanoDrop 2000 was used to measure RNA concentration. Trimmed from V: 5 bases; trimmed from J: 8 bases; junction bases lacking a gene match: 9. CDR1 and CDR2 are drawn from the germline V gene: SGHTA, FQGTGA. The CDR3 holds 15 amino acids from the cysteine to the phenylalanine. The only DNA kept is the CDR3, 45 bases in frame from the first base.

The same data also contributed to another study, on T cells in Graves' hyperthyroidism and ophthalmopathy. Per that second paper: A patient counted as having stable Graves' hyperthyroidism if no progression to ophthalmopathy occurred over 18 months of follow-up. The hyperthyroidism patients were between 18 and 65 years old and newly diagnosed, with a disease duration of less than 2 months. Exclusion was applied to patients with uncontrolled infections, other autoimmune diseases, pregnancy or lactation. Diagnoses were based on clinical symptoms, serum thyroxine and TRAb, thyroid ultrasound and orbital computed tomography. For the first round of RT-PCR on the TCR CDR3, the HTBI primer set was used together with the Qiagen OneStep RT-PCR kit. Most expanded thyroid clonotypes (frequency above 0.001) were also detected in blood, suggesting blood repertoires may reflect thyroid immune responses. Ophthalmopathy was separated from stable hyperthyroidism by a 13 V-J signature model, with 87.88% sensitivity and about 81% specificity obtained in cross-validation and 80%/75% obtained in testing. In validation, the model predicted progression to ophthalmopathy a median of approximately 6.6 months before onset, with over 55% sensitivity and 72.22% specificity. To identify distinguishing TCR V-J signatures, a discovery cohort of around 100 patients was used, comprising 40 to 45 with Graves' ophthalmopathy and 57 with stable Graves' hyperthyroidism. Prospective prediction of ophthalmopathy was tested in an independent validation cohort consisting of 18 to 20 hyperthyroidism patients and around 16 patients who later progressed to ophthalmopathy. The 85 to 100 discovery patients were divided at random into training and test sets in a 7:3 ratio. In addition, the study compared T-cell repertoires in thyroid tissue and in blood from roughly 6 Graves' hyperthyroidism patients. Following sampling, methimazole starting at 30 mg daily was given to hyperthyroidism patients, and high-dose intravenous methylprednisolone was given to ophthalmopathy patients. The libraries were constructed in a second round of multiplex PCR and then size-selected and purified. The libraries were sequenced on an Illumina HiSeq2000 using paired-end 100 bp reads. Raw data were processed with SOAPnuke, discarding reads with adapters, uncalled bases, mean Phred below 15, or no exact constant-primer or identifier match. High-quality paired reads were merged using COPE v1.2.5, and each unique nucleotide sequence was defined as a clonotype. MiTCR v1.1 was used to align clonotypes to the IMGT TRBV, TRBD and TRBJ reference segments. The analysis was restricted to V-J combinations with a frequency above 0.0001, which together covered around 99% of the repertoires. A TCS score was defined as the ratio between F50 (clonal expansion) and ExV (chaos), using BLOSUM62-based TCRdist between CDR3 peptides within each V-J. Welch's t-statistics and random forest reduced approximately 520 V-J features to 13, which were used in a naive Bayes classifier (R e1071). No statistical method was used to set the sample size in advance, and investigators knew the group allocation. The paper reports TCR Vbeta CDR3 sequencing of approximately 140 peripheral blood samples: approximately 41 ophthalmopathy, fewer than 80 hyperthyroidism and around 17 progressor patients.

The specimen was peripheral blood mononuclear cells (PBMCs), collected at new diagnosis, from a patient treated with antithyroid drugs. The chain couples TRBV7-3 to TRBJ2-1, with TRBD2 identical over 10 junction bases. The source is a woman in her thirties with Graves disease. Donor details come from another sample of the same person, matched by shared clones. DNA sequence: TGTGCCAGCAGCCCTAGCGGGAGTTTTTTAGATGAGCAGTTCTTC. The translation is CASSPSGSFLDEQFF.